This T cell receptor beta chain was sequenced in a study of blood T cells in healthy people across ages. Study findings and constraints: With age, beta diversity per million T cells declined roughly linearly, significantly by approximately 40. Diversity figures derived from one million T cells were judged to underestimate the true value. Higher diversity, along with more naive CD4+ cells, distinguished long-lived donors from aged donors.

With a J-beta primer mix and a sample-barcoded 5' primer, a second PCR ran about 7 to 11 cycles. All cDNA molecules were each tagged by a template-switch adaptor with 12 random nucleotides. MiXCR, run by TCRdb on the 5' RACE reads, gives a single entry per CDR3 protein. This repertoire shows 800,000 to 900,000 distinct CDR3 sequences, 60% to 80% found once; its top ten account for 25% to 35%. To note about this clonotype: Its antigen is still unknown.

The germline gives CDR1 DFQATT, CDR2 SNEGSKA (reference sequence). V was trimmed by 2 bases and J by 4 bases, leaving 23 bases between them. The CDR3 contains 17 residues. The rearrangement links TRBV20-1 to TRBJ2-5; D may be TRBD1 (6 bases). Sequenced: blood. The sequence was obtained from a man aged 30 to 39 in good health. The CDR3 loop is CSARPNTGFPYTETQYF. CDR3 DNA: TGCAGTGCTAGACCAAACACAGGGTTTCCCTATACAGAGACCCAGTACTTC.